These 2 T cell receptor beta chains originate from one sample sequenced in a study of blood T cell repertoires in COVID-19. Repertoires were generated with immunoSEQ multiplex PCR, while TCRdb's copy carries only in-frame clones and drops some. The table records under 300,000 clones, around 85% of them present only once. Sequenced material: peripheral blood. Source of these receptors: an elderly woman with acute or convalescent COVID-19.

This clone was found once. This chain uses TRBV2 with TRBJ1-6; 9 bases match TRBD1. CDR3 length: 14 amino acids. J gave up 10 bases and V 6 bases, and 7 bases lay outside the gene matches. The germline CDR1 and CDR2 sequences are SNHLY and FYNNEI. In DNA, the CDR3 is TGTGCCAGCAGCTTACAGGGGGCCCTCTCACCCCTCCACTTT. It codes for CASSLQGALSPLHF.

The gene calls are TRBV10-3 and TRBJ1-3; possibly TRBD1 for D (6 bases). The CDR3 extends over 15 amino acids. Germline CDR1 and CDR2: ENHRY and SYGVKD. Trimming removed 10 bases at V and 0 bases at J, with 16 bases between. The CDR3 loop reads CATRTDLSSGNTIYF. In DNA form, the CDR3 reads TGTGCCACCCGGACAGATTTAAGCTCTGGAAACACCATATATTTT.